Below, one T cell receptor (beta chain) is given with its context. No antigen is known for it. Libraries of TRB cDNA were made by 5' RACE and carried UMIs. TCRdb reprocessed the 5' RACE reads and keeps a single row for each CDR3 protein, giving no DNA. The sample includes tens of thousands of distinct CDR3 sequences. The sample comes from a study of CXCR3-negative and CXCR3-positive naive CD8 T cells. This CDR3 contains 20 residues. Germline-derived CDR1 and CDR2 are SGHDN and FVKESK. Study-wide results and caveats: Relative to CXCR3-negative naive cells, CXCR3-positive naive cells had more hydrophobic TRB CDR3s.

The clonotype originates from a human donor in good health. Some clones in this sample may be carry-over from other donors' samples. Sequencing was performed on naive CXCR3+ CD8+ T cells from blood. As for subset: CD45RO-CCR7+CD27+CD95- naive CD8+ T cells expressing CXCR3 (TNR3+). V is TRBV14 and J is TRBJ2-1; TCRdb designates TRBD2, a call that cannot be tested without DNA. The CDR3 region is CASSQDTGAHPAWAYNEQFF. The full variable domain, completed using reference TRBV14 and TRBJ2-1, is EAGVTQFPSHSVIEKGQTVTLRCDPISGHDNLYWYRRVMGKEIKFLLHFVKESKQDESGMPNNRFLAERTGGTYSTLKVQPAELEDSGVYFCASSQDTGAHPAWAYNEQFFGPGTRLTVL.